This TCR beta chain was retrieved from a study of blood T cell repertoires in COVID-19. Repertoires were generated with immunoSEQ multiplex PCR, while TCRdb's copy carries only in-frame clones and drops some. The table lists under 200,000 clones, about 90% of them singletons. Recovery among Cohort 3 donors was established by two negative PCRs, clearance, or symptom resolution. The CDR3 sequence is 15 residues long. V gave up 6 bases and J gave up 2 bases, with 11 bases separating them. Germline CDR1 reads MNHNY; CDR2 reads SVGAGI (reference sequence). V gene TRBV6-6 combines with J gene TRBJ2-6; no clear D. Sequencing was performed on PBMCs or T cells enriched from blood (not recorded which). The sequence was obtained from a woman in her forties or fifties who had recovered from COVID-19. The CDR3 reads CASSPNGPGANVLTF. The CDR3, as DNA: TGTGCCAGCAGCCCTAATGGGCCTGGGGCCAACGTCCTGACTTTC.